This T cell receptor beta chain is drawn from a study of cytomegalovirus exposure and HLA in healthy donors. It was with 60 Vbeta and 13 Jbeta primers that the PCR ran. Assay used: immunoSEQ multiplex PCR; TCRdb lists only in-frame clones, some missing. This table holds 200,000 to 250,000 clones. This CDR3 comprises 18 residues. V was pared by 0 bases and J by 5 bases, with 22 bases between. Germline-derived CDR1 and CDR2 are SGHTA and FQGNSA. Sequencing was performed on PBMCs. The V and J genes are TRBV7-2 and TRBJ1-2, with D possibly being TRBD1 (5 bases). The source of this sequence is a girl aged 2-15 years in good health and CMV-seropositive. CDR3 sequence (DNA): TGTGCCAGCAGCTTAGCCGCCGGGGGTGCAGTGTCCGCATATGGCTACACCTTC. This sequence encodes CASSLAAGGAVSAYGYTF.